A single T cell receptor (beta chain) is shown here with its context. The data were taken from a study of radiotherapy plus CTLA-4 blockade in lung cancer. The data were produced by immunoSEQ multiplex PCR, yet TCRdb's version contains in-frame clones alone and is incomplete. The table records 100,000 or so clones, over 75% of them present only once. There are 17 residues in the CDR3. The germline gives CDR1 SGHNT, CDR2 YENEEA. With 3 bases clipped from V and 3 bases from J, the junction kept 8 bases outside the gene matches. The chain recombines TRBV11-3 with TRBJ2-1; 10 nucleotides align to TRBD2. This sequence originates from a human donor with non-small cell lung cancer that progressed on radiotherapy plus ipilimumab. The sequenced sample was peripheral blood, obtained from a patient treated with radiotherapy plus ipilimumab. The CDR3 protein is CASSFTRSGRVYNEQFF. The DNA of the CDR3 is TGTGCCAGCAGCTTCACCCGCAGCGGGAGGGTCTACAATGAGCAGTTCTTC. Drawing the rest from reference TRBV11-3 and TRBJ2-1, the complete variable domain is EAGVVQSPRYKIIEKKQPVAFWCNPISGHNTLYWYLQNLGQGPELLIRYENEEAVDDSQLPKDRFSAERLKGVDSTLKIQPAELGDSAVYLCASSFTRSGRVYNEQFFGPGTRLTVL.